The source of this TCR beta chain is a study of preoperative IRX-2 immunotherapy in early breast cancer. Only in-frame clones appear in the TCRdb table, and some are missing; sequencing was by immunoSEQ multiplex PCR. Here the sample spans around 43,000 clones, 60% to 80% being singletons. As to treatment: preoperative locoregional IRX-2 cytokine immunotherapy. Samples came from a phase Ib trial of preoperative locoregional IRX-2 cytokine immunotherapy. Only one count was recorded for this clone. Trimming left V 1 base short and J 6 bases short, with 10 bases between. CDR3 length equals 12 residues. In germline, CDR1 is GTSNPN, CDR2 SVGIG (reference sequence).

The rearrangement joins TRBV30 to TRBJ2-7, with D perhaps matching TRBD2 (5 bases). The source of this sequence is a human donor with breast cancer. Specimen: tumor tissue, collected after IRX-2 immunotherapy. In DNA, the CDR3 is TGTGCCTGGAGTGCGGGGAGCAGCGAGCAGTACTTC. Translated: CAWSAGSSEQYF. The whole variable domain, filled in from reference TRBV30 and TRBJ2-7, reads SQTIHQWPATLVQPVGSPLSLECTVEGTSNPNLYWYRQAAGRGLQLLFYSVGIGQISSEVPQNLSASRPQDRQFILSSKKLLLSDSGFYLCAWSAGSSEQYFGPGTRLTVT.